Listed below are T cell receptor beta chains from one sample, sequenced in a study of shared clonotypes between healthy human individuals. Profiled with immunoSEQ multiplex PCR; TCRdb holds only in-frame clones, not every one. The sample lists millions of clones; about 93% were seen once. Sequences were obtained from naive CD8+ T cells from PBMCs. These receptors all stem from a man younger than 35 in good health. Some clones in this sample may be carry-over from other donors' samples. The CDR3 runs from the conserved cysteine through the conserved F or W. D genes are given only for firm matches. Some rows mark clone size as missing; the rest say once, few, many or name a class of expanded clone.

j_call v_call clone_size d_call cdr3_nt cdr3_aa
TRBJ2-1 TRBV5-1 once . TGCGCCAGCAGCTTGGCTTTAGGGAGCTCCTACAATGAGCAGTTCTTC CASSLALGSSYNEQFF
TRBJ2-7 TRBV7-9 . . TGTGCCAGCAGCGCCGGGATCTCCTACGAGCAGTACTTC CASSAGISYEQYF
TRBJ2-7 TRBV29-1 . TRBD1 TGCAGCGTTGCGGGACAGGGGGCTCTGGACGAGCAGTACTTC CSVAGQGALDEQYF
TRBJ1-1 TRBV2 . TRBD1 TGTGCCAGCAGATCACGGCCGGGACAGGGTGTCCCTGAAGCTTTCTTT CASRSRPGQGVPEAFF
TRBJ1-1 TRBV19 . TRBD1 TGTGCCAGTAGTATAATTTCTTCAGGGGGCACTGAAGCTTTCTTT CASSIISSGGTEAFF
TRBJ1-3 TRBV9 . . TGTGCCAGCAGCGTAAACGAGGACACCATATATTTT CASSVNEDTIYF
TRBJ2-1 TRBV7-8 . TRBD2 TGTGCCAGCAGCTGGCGGGGGGGCTCCTACAATGAGCAGTTCTTC CASSWRGGSYNEQFF
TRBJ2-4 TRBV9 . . TGTGCCAGCAGCGTAGAGGATCTAGCATACATTCAGTACTTC CASSVEDLAYIQYF
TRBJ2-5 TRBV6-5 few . TGTGCCAGCAGTACAGGTCAAGAGACCCAGTACTTC CASSTGQETQYF
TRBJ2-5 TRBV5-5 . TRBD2 TGTGCCAGCATCAACTCCTTCCGACTAGCGTACCAAGAGACCCAGTACTTC CASINSFRLAYQETQYF
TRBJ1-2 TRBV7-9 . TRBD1 TGTGCCAGCTTCGGAGGGGGCATCTATGGCTACACCTTC CASFGGGIYGYTF
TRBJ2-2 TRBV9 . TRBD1 TGTGCCAGCAGCACCCGACAGGGCTCGGGTTCCGGGGAGCTGTTTTTT CASSTRQGSGSGELFF
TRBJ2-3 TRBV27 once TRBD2 TGTGCCAGCAGTTTACTAGCGGGAGAAGTAGATACGCAGTATTTT CASSLLAGEVDTQYF
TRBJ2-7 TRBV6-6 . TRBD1 TGTGCCAGCCGGGACAGCGCGTCCTACGAGCAGTACTTC CASRDSASYEQYF
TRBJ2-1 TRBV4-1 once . TGCGCCAGCAGCCAAGATGGACGTTCCTACAATGAGCAGTTCTTC CASSQDGRSYNEQFF
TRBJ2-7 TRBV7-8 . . TGTGCCAGCAGCTCCTACACCAGGGCACCCCTCTACTACGAGCAGTACTTC CASSSYTRAPLYYEQYF
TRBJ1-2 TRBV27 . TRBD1 TGTGCCAGCAGCCTCCAGGGGGGGAACTATGGCTACACCTTC CASSLQGGNYGYTF
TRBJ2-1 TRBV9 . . TGTGCCAGCAGCTCCACACGGGGCAGCTCCTACAATGAGCAGTTCTTC CASSSTRGSSYNEQFF
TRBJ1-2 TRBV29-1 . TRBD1 TGCAGCGTTTGGACAGGGGAGCGCTACACCTTC CSVWTGERYTF
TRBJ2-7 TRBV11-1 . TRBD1 TGTGCCAGCAGCGCATCGCTGGGACAGGCAGACGAGCAGTACTTC CASSASLGQADEQYF
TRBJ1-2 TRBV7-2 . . TGTGCCAGCAGCTTATATCCCCTCGACAGCAACTATGGCTACACCTTC CASSLYPLDSNYGYTF
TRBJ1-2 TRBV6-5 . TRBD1 TGTGCCAGCAGTTACTCAGGGGGCAATCTTGGCTACACCTTC CASSYSGGNLGYTF
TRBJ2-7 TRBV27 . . TGTGCCAGCAGTTTTACCACCGCGCCGCTTTACGAGCAGTACTTC CASSFTTAPLYEQYF
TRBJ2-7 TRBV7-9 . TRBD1 TGTGCCAGCAGCCAGACAGGGGACGAGCAGTACTTC CASSQTGDEQYF
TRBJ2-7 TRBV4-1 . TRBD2 TGCGCCAGCAGCCAAGAGCCAAGGGGAGGGTACGAGCAGTACTTC CASSQEPRGGYEQYF
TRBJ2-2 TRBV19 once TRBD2 TGTGCCAGCTCAGGACTAGCGGGAGCGAACACCGGGGAGCTGTTTTTT CASSGLAGANTGELFF